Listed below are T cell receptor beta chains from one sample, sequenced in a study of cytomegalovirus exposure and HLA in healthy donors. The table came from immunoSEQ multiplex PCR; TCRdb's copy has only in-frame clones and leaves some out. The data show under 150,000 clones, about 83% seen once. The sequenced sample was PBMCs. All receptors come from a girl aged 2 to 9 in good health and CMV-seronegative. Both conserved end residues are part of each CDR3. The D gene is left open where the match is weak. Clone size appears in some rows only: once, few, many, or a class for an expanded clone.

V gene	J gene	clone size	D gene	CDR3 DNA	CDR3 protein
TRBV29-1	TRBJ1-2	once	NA	TGCAGCGTTGAAGTTTGGCAGGAACCCTATGGCTACACCTTC	CSVEVWQEPYGYTF
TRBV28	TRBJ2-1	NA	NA	TGTGCCAGCAGTTTAAGGGGGAGCTCCTACAATGAGCAGTTCTTC	CASSLRGSSYNEQFF
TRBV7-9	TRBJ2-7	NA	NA	TGTGCCAGCAGCTTTCCGGACAGCTCCTACGAGCAGTACTTC	CASSFPDSSYEQYF
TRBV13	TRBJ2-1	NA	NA	TGTGCCAGCAGCCAGCGGGCAGCCCCGTACAATGAGCAGTTCTTC	CASSQRAAPYNEQFF
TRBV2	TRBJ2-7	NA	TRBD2	TGTGCCAGCAGTGAATTGCGGGAGGGCTACGAGCAGTACTTC	CASSELREGYEQYF
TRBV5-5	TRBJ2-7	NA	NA	TGTGCCAGCAGCTTCAAGGTGCTGGTTGACAGCTCCTACGAGCAGTACTTC	CASSFKVLVDSSYEQYF
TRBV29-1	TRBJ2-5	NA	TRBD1	TGCAGCGTCCGGGACAGCTCTGAGACCCAGTACTTC	CSVRDSSETQYF
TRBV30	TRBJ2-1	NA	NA	TGTGCCTGGAGTGTATCCCTAGGCGACAATGAGCAGTTCTTC	CAWSVSLGDNEQFF
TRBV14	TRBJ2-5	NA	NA	TGTGCCAGCAGCCACCGGCTTCGGGGGCAAGAGACCCAGTACTTC	CASSHRLRGQETQYF
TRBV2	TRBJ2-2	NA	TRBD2	TGTGCCAGCAGGAGGACTAGCGGGAGATTAGGCACCGGGGAGCTGTTTTTT	CASRRTSGRLGTGELFF
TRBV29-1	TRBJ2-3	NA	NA	TGCAGCGTAGTACCGGTGGGGCGGTATACGCAGTATTTT	CSVVPVGRYTQYF
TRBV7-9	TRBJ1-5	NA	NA	TGTGCCAGCAGCTTAGGTACAGTTAGCAATCAGCCCCAGCATTTT	CASSLGTVSNQPQHF
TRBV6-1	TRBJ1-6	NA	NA	TGTGCCAGCAGTGAAGCGGCAAAAGCACCCCTCCACTTT	CASSEAAKAPLHF
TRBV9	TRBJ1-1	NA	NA	TGTGCCAGCAGCGTAGCCGACACTGAAGCTTTCTTT	CASSVADTEAFF
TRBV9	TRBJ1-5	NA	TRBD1	TGTGCCAGCAGCGAGAGGGACAGGCTCGATCAGCCCCAGCATTTT	CASSERDRLDQPQHF
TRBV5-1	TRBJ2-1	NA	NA	TGCGCCAGCAATCTTGCGGGGAGAGCCTACAATGAGCAGTTCTTC	CASNLAGRAYNEQFF
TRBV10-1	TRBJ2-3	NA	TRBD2	TGCGCCAGCAGCGGACTAGCGGGAGGCACAGATACGCAGTATTTT	CASSGLAGGTDTQYF
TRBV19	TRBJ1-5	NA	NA	TGTGCCAGTAGCCGGACAGTCTATAGCAATCAGCCCCAGCATTTT	CASSRTVYSNQPQHF
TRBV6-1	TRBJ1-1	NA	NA	TGTGCCAGCAGTGAGGCCGACACGAACACTGAAGCTTTCTTT	CASSEADTNTEAFF
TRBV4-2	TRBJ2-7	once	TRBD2	TGTGCCAGCAGCCAAGAAATAGATGGACAAGCGGGAGCCCTAACCTACGAGCAGTACTTC	CASSQEIDGQAGALTYEQYF
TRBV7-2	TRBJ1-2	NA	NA	TGTGCCAGCAGCTTAAGACAGATATATGGCTACACCTTC	CASSLRQIYGYTF
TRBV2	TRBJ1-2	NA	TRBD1	TGTGCCAGCAGTACCGGGACAGGAGTTCGCTATGGCTACACCTTC	CASSTGTGVRYGYTF
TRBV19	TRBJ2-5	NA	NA	TGTGCCAGTAGCGGCAGTTCTAGGGAGACCCAGTACTTC	CASSGSSRETQYF
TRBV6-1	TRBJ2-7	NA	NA	TGTGCCAGCAGTGAAGACCCTATCAGACAGGAGCAGTACTTC	CASSEDPIRQEQYF
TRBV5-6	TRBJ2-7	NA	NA	TGTGCCAGCAGCTGGGCGGGGTGGGGGGATTCCTACGAGCAGTACTTC	CASSWAGWGDSYEQYF
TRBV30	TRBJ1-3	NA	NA	TGTGCCTGGAGTTATAATTCTGGAAACACCATATATTTT	CAWSYNSGNTIYF
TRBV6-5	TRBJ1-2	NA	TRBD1	TGTGCCAGCAGTCCCGACAGGGGGAGGGGTGGCTACACCTTC	CASSPDRGRGGYTF
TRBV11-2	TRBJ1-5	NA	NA	TGTGCCAGCAGCTTAGGGTCGGGGGACAATCAGCCCCAGCATTTT	CASSLGSGDNQPQHF
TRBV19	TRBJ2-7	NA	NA	TGTGCCAGTAGTCAGACCGGGATGGACGAGCAGTACTTC	CASSQTGMDEQYF
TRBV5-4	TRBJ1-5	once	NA	TGTGCCAGCAGCTTGGCCAGGGACTCCAATCAGCCCCAGCATTTT	CASSLARDSNQPQHF
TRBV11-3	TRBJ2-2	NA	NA	TGTGCCAGCAGCAAGGCAGGGCCCTCCACCGGGGAGCTGTTTTTT	CASSKAGPSTGELFF
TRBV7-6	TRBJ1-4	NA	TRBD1	TGTGCCAGCAGCTTAGCGCAGGGGGTACAGGAAAAACTGTTTTTT	CASSLAQGVQEKLFF
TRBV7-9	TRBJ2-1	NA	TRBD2	TGTGCCAGCAGCTTAGAACTAGCGGCTACCTACAATGAGCAGTTCTTC	CASSLELAATYNEQFF
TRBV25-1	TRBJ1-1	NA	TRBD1	TGTGCCAGCAGTTCACAGGGGGTTACTGAAGCTTTCTTT	CASSSQGVTEAFF
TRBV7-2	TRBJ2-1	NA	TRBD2	TGTGCCAGCAGCTTAGGAGGGCTAGCGGGAGTTAATGAGCAGTTCTTC	CASSLGGLAGVNEQFF
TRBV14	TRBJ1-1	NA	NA	TGTGCCAGCAGCCTAGCGGGGAGAGGAAAAGCTTTCTTT	CASSLAGRGKAFF
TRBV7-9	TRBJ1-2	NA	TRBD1	TGTGCCAGCAGCTTAGCCCAGGGGGCCTCTGGCTACACCTTC	CASSLAQGASGYTF
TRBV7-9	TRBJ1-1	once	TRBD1	TGTGCCAGCAGCTCGTATGACAGGGTTCGCGCTGAAGCTTTCTTT	CASSSYDRVRAEAFF
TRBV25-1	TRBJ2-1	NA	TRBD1	TGTGCCAGCAGTGAATCCGGGACAGGAGCTTGGGGTGAGCAGTTCTTC	CASSESGTGAWGEQFF
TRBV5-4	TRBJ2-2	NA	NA	TGTGCCAGCAGTATGGGACATTGGCGCGGGGAGCTGTTTTTT	CASSMGHWRGELFF
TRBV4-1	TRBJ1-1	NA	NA	TGCGCCAGCAGCCACAATTCGGTAGTGAACACTGAAGCTTTCTTT	CASSHNSVVNTEAFF
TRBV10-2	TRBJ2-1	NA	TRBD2	TGCGCCAGCCGGACTAGCGGGACTCCCAATGAGCAGTTCTTC	CASRTSGTPNEQFF
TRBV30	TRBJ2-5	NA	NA	TGTGCCTGGATTCGGTCGGAGACCCAGTACTTC	CAWIRSETQYF
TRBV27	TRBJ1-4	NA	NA	TGTGCCAGACCGGGGCGGGACCCTAATGAAAAACTGTTTTTT	CARPGRDPNEKLFF
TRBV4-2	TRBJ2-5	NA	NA	TGTGCCAGCAGCCAACGACTAGGCCGAGAGACCCAGTACTTC	CASSQRLGRETQYF
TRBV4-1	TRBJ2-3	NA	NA	TGCGCCAGCAGCCCGACCGATGAAACGGTACAGACAGATACGCAGTATTTT	CASSPTDETVQTDTQYF